The source of this T cell receptor beta chain is a study of T cells in tuberculosis. The repertoire was sequenced with immunoSEQ multiplex PCR; TCRdb's copy has only in-frame clones and lacks some. The sample carries 50,000 or so clones, roughly 88% recorded once. After thawing and overnight rest, PBMC were stained with GMM-loaded CD1B tetramer, viability dye and anti-CD3 for sorting. The CD1B tetramers carried C32 glucose monomycolate purified from Rhodococcus equi. The CDR3 totals 11 residues. Between the trimmed V and J ends, which lost 0 bases and 7 bases, there was a span of 3 bases. CDR1 is GTSNPN, CDR2 SVGIG, per germline (reference sequence).

V gene TRBV30 combines with J gene TRBJ2-2; D is unresolved. What was sequenced was CD1b-GMM tetramer-negative cells sorted from PBMCs. This clonotype originated in an adult woman with latent tuberculosis. The CDR3 DNA follows: TGTGCCTGGAGTGTCGGCGGGGAGCTGTTTTTT. This gives the protein CAWSVGGELFF.